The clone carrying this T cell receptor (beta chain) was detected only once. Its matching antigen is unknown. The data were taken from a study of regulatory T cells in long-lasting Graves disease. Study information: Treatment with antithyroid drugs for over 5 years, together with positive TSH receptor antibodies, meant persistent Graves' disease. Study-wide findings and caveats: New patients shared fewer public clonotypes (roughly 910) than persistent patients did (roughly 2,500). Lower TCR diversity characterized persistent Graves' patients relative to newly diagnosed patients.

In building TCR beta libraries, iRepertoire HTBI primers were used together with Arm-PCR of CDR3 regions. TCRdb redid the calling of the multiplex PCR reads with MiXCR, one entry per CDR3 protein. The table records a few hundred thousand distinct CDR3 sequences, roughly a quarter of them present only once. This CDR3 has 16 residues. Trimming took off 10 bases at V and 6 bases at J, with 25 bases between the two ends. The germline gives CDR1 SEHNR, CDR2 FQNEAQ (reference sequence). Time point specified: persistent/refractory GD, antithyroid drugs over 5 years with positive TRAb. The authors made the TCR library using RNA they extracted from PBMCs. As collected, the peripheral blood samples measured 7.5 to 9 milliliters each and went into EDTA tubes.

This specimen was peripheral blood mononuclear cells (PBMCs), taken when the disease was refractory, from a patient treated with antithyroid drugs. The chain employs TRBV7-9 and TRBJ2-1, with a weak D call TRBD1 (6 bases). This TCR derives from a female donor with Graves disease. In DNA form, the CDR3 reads TGTGCCATCCCGAAGTGGGGGCCAACCCCGCGCAATGAGCAGTTCTTC. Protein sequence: CAIPKWGPTPRNEQFF.